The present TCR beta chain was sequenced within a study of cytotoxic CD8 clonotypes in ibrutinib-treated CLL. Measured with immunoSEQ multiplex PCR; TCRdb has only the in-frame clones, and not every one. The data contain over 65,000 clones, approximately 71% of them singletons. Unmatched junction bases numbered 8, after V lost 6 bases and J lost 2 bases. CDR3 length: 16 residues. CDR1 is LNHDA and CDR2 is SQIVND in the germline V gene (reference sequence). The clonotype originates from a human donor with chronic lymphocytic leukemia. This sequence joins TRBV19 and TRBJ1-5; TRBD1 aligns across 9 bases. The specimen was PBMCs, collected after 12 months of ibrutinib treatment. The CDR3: CASRGQGGTGNQPQHF. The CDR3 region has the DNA TGTGCCAGTAGGGGACAGGGAGGAACCGGCAATCAGCCCCAGCATTTT.